This T cell receptor (beta chain) was profiled in a study of identical twins. The V gene end was trimmed by 1 base and the J gene end by 8 bases; junction bases not matched to a gene: 11. The CDR3 runs 15 residues. The germline CDR1 and CDR2 sequences are DFQATT and SNEGSKA (reference sequence). TCRdb fed the 5' RACE reads into MiXCR, producing one record per CDR3 protein. The sample comprises some 600,000 distinct CDR3 sequences, 7.1% of which are singletons, and over 1.5% rests with the top ten. These data also featured in a second study, about yellow fever vaccine responses in identical twins.

Source material: PBMCs. The rearrangement joins TRBV20-1 to TRBJ2-3; 8 nucleotides line up with TRBD2. The origin of this receptor is a woman between 18 and 30 years old in good health. The CDR3 loop reads CSARATAGVGGTQYF. DNA of the CDR3: TGCAGTGCTAGAGCCACAGCGGGAGTTGGTGGTACGCAGTATTTT.